Listed below are T cell receptor beta chains from one sample, sequenced in a study of regulatory T cells in long-lasting Graves disease. TCRdb redid the calling of the multiplex PCR reads with MiXCR, one entry per CDR3 protein. The table has around 460,000 distinct CDR3 sequences, 20% to 25% seen once. The sequences come from peripheral blood mononuclear cells (PBMCs), collected when the disease was refractory, from a patient treated with antithyroid drugs. The receptors derive from a female donor with Graves disease. The CDR3 runs from the conserved cysteine through the conserved F or W. Each record gives: clone size, V gene, J gene, D gene, CDR3 protein, CDR3 DNA. A D gene is named only where the DNA matches it firmly. Rows may omit the clone size; those that give it use once, few, many or a size class.

size: -
V: TRBV9
J: TRBJ2-5
D: -
CDR3: CASSVGGTETQYF
DNA: TGTGCCAGCAGCGTTGGCGGGACGGAGACCCAGTACTTC

size: few
V: TRBV18
J: TRBJ1-5
D: TRBD1
CDR3: CASSPRDSHDQPQHF
DNA: TGTGCCAGCTCACCACGGGACAGCCATGATCAGCCCCAGCATTTT

size: once
V: TRBV6-5
J: TRBJ2-3
D: TRBD1
CDR3: CASSYRGGRDTQYF
DNA: TGTGCCAGCAGTTACAGAGGGGGCCGGGATACGCAGTATTTT

size: many
V: TRBV2
J: TRBJ1-2
D: TRBD1
CDR3: CASSLKGQVLPRGYTF
DNA: TGTGCCAGCAGTCTCAAAGGACAGGTTTTACCGAGAGGCTACACCTTC

size: -
V: TRBV11-1
J: TRBJ2-7
D: TRBD1
CDR3: CASSLEGRGRNEQYF
DNA: TGTGCCAGCAGCTTAGAGGGCAGGGGGAGAAATGAGCAGTACTTC

size: once
V: TRBV11-2
J: TRBJ2-5
D: -
CDR3: CASSLKGRTQETQYF
DNA: TGTGCCAGCAGCTTAAAAGGGCGGACCCAAGAGACCCAGTACTTC

size: -
V: TRBV6-2/TRBV6-3
J: TRBJ1-2
D: TRBD1
CDR3: CASSSYRGRGYGYTF
DNA: TGTGCCAGCAGTTCGTACAGGGGGCGGGGGTATGGCTACACCTTC

size: -
V: TRBV3-1
J: TRBJ2-7
D: TRBD1
CDR3: CASSQDLGMDRAYEQYF
DNA: TGTGCCAGCAGCCAAGATCTAGGGATGGACAGGGCCTACGAGCAGTACTTC

size: few
V: TRBV5-1
J: TRBJ1-1
D: -
CDR3: CASSLADWNTEAFF
DNA: TGCGCCAGCAGCTTGGCCGACTGGAACACTGAAGCTTTCTTT

size: many
V: TRBV19
J: TRBJ1-2
D: -
CDR3: CASSITASYGYTF
DNA: TGTGCCAGTAGTATAACAGCAAGCTATGGCTACACCTTC

size: few
V: TRBV7-2
J: TRBJ1-1
D: -
CDR3: CASSPEWKTEAFF
DNA: TGTGCCAGCAGCCCGGAGTGGAAAACTGAAGCTTTCTTT

size: -
V: TRBV29-1
J: TRBJ1-1
D: -
CDR3: CSATGFDTEAFF
DNA: TGCAGCGCAACAGGGTTCGACACTGAAGCTTTCTTT

size: many
V: TRBV12-3/TRBV12-4
J: TRBJ1-1
D: -
CDR3: CASSFFGRGEAFF
DNA: TGTGCCAGCAGTTTTTTTGGTCGGGGTGAAGCTTTCTTT

size: few
V: TRBV20-1
J: TRBJ2-7
D: TRBD2
CDR3: CSAAGLGPYEQYF
DNA: TGCAGTGCTGCGGGACTAGGACCCTACGAGCAGTACTTC

size: many
V: TRBV27
J: TRBJ1-5
D: TRBD1
CDR3: CASSLVQGASQPQHF
DNA: TGTGCCAGCAGTTTAGTACAGGGGGCATCTCAGCCCCAGCATTTT

size: few
V: TRBV6-5
J: TRBJ1-1
D: -
CDR3: CASSYSMENTEAFF
DNA: TGTGCCAGCAGTTACTCAATGGAGAACACTGAAGCTTTCTTT

size: many
V: TRBV6-1
J: TRBJ2-5
D: TRBD2
CDR3: CASSPPEAGGETQYF
DNA: TGTGCCAGCAGCCCCCCAGAAGCGGGGGGGGAGACCCAGTACTTC

size: few
V: TRBV20-1
J: TRBJ1-5
D: TRBD1
CDR3: CSARDGAGGQPQHF
DNA: TGCAGTGCTAGAGATGGGGCAGGGGGACAGCCCCAGCATTTT

size: few
V: TRBV20-1
J: TRBJ2-5
D: -
CDR3: CSASPSASQETQYF
DNA: TGCAGTGCTAGCCCTAGCGCCTCCCAAGAGACCCAGTACTTC

size: few
V: TRBV5-1
J: TRBJ1-2
D: -
CDR3: CASSQMNPRVYGYTF
DNA: TGCGCCAGCAGCCAAATGAACCCCCGGGTATATGGCTACACCTTC

size: once
V: TRBV7-2
J: TRBJ1-1
D: -
CDR3: CASSLAIMGAGAFF
DNA: TGTGCCAGCAGCTTAGCAATCATGGGGGCCGGGGCTTTCTTT

size: few
V: TRBV4-2
J: TRBJ1-4
D: -
CDR3: CASSPEGGLSEKLFF
DNA: TGTGCCAGCAGCCCAGAGGGGGGTTTAAGTGAAAAACTGTTTTTT

size: few
V: TRBV9
J: TRBJ1-1
D: TRBD1
CDR3: CASSDPRDSEAFF
DNA: TGTGCCAGCAGCGACCCCCGGGACAGCGAAGCTTTCTTT